Below, 6 T cell receptor beta chains from the same sample are listed, as sequenced in a study of blood T cell repertoires in COVID-19. Sequencing was performed with immunoSEQ multiplex PCR; in TCRdb, only in-frame clones are kept and a portion is missing. This sample carries over 150,000 clones, more than 65% of them seen once, and the ten largest clones take roughly 6.9%. The material sequenced was PBMCs or T cells enriched from blood (not recorded which). The source of these receptors is a middle-aged man who had recovered from COVID-19.

The CDR3 DNA reads TGTGCCAGTAGTATAGAGGGACTAGCGTACAATGAGCAGTTCTTC. It yields the protein CASSIEGLAYNEQFF. V and J are TRBV19 and TRBJ2-1, with 10 positions matching TRBD2. V trimming: 0 bases; J trimming: 4 bases; junction bases outside the gene matches: 0. The germline V gene has CDR1 LNHDA and CDR2 SQIVND (reference sequence). The CDR3 is 15 residues long.

This sequence joins TRBV28 and TRBJ1-2; D may be TRBD1 (6 bases). V lost 5 bases and J 4 bases, leaving 14 bases between the germline ends. This CDR3 has 14 residues. The germline V gene encodes CDR1 MDHEN and CDR2 SYDVKM. This CDR3 is CASSLQTGSYGYTF. The CDR3 bases are TGTGCCAGCAGTCTACAGACAGGCTCCTATGGCTACACCTTC.

The V and J genes are TRBV30 and TRBJ2-2, with D unresolved. The CDR3 runs 14 residues. Germline-derived CDR1 and CDR2 are GTSNPN and SVGIG (reference sequence). The V and J ends lost 1 base and 2 bases respectively, with 8 bases between them. CDR3 amino acids: CAWSGGPNTGELFF. CDR3 in DNA: TGTGCCTGGAGTGGCGGTCCTAACACCGGGGAGCTGTTTTTT.

The gene calls are TRBV10-3 and TRBJ1-1; 9 nucleotides match TRBD1. This CDR3 has 15 amino acids. V gave up 2 bases and J gave up 3 bases; unmatched junction bases: 4. CDR1 and CDR2 (germline): ENHRY, SYGVKD. The CDR3 region has the DNA TGTGCCATCAGTGAGGCGACAGGGGGGGACACTGAAGCTTTCTTT. Translated: CAISEATGGDTEAFF.

The chain couples TRBV15 to TRBJ2-5; D is possibly TRBD2 (6 bases). V lost 3 bases and J 5 bases, leaving 10 bases between the germline ends. Germline assignment: CDR1 LNHNV and CDR2 YYDKDF (reference sequence). The CDR3 consists of 13 residues. This CDR3 reads CATSSGGSETQYF. The CDR3 DNA is TGTGCCACCAGCAGCGGGGGATCGGAGACCCAGTACTTC.

The chain joins TRBV7-8 to TRBJ1-1; a possible D gene is TRBD1 (5 bases). CDR1 SGHVS and CDR2 FQNEAQ come from the germline V gene. Trimming removed 6 bases at V and 1 base at J, with 6 bases between. The CDR3 loop spans 12 amino acids. Here the CDR3 reads CASRQANTEAFF. CDR3 nucleotides: TGTGCCAGCAGACAGGCGAACACTGAAGCTTTCTTT.